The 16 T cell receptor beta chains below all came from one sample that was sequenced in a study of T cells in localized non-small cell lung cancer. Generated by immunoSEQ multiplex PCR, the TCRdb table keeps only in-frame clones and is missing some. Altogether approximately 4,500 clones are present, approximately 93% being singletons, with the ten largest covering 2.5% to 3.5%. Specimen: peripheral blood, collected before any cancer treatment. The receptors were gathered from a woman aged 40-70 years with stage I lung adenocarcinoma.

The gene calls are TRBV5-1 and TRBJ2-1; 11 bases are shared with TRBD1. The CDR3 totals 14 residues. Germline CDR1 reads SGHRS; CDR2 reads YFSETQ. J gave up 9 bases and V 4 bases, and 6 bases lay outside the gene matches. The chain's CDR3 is CASSAGTGGTEQFF. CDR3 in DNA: TGCGCCAGCAGCGCAGGGACAGGGGGAACTGAGCAGTTCTTC.

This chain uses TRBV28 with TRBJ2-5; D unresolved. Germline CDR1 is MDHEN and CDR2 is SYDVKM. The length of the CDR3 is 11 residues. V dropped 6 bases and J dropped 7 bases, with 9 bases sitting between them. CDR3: CASSDGRTQYF. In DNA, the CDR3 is TGTGCCAGCAGCGATGGCAGGACCCAGTACTTC.

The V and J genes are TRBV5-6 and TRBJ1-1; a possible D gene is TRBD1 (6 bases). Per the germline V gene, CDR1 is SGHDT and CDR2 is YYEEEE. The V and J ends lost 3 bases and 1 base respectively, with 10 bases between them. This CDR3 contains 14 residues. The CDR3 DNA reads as TGTGCCAGCAGCTGGACAGATACGAACACTGAAGCTTTCTTT. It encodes CASSWTDTNTEAFF.

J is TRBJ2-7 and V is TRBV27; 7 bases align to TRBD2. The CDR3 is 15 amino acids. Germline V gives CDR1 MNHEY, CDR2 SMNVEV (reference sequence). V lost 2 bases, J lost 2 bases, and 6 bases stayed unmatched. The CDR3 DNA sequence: TGTGCCAGCAGTTTAGACTATGCGGGGGCCTACGAGCAGTACTTC. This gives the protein CASSLDYAGAYEQYF.

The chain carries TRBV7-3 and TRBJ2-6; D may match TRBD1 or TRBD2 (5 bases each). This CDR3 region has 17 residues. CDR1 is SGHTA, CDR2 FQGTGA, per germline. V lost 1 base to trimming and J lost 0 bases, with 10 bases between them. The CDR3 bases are TGTGCCAGCAGCTTAAAGGGACCCTCCTCTGGGGCCAACGTCCTGACTTTC. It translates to CASSLKGPSSGANVLTF.

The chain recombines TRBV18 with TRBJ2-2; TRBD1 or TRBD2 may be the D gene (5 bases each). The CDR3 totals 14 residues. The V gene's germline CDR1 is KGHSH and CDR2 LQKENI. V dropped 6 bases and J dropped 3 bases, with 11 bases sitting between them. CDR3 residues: CASSRDGDTGELFF. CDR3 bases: TGTGCCAGCTCCCGGGACGGAGACACCGGGGAGCTGTTTTTT.

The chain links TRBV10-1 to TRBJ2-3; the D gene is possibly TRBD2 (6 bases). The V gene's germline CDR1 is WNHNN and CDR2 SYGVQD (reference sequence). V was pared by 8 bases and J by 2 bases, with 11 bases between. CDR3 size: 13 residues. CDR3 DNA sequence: TGCGCCAGCGGTCGGGACTCCACAGATACGCAGTATTTT. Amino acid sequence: CASGRDSTDTQYF.

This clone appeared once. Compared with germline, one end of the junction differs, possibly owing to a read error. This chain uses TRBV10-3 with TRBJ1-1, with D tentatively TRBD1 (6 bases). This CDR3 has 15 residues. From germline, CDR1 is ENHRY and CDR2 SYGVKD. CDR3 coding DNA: TGTGCCAGCAGTGGTTCCTGGGGGGCCGTGGCTGAAGCTTTCTTT. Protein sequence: CASSGSWGAVAEAFF.

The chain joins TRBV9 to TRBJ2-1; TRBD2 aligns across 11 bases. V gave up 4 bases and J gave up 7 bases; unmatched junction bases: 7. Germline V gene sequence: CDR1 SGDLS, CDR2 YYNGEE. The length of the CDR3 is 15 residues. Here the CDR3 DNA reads TGTGCCAGCAGCCCTTGGACTAGCGGGTCTAATGAGCAGTTCTTC. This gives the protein CASSPWTSGSNEQFF.

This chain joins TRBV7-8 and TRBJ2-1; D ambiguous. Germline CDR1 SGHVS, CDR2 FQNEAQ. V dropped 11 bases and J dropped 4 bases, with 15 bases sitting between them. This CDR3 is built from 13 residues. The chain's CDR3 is CAGAGSLYNEQFF. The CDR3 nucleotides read TGTGCCGGTGCAGGAAGCTTATACAATGAGCAGTTCTTC.

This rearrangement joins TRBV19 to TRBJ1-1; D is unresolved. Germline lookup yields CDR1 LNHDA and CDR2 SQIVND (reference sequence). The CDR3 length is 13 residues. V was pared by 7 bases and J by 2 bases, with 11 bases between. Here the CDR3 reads CASIPILNTEAFF. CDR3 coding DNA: TGTGCCAGTATACCCATCCTCAACACTGAAGCTTTCTTT.

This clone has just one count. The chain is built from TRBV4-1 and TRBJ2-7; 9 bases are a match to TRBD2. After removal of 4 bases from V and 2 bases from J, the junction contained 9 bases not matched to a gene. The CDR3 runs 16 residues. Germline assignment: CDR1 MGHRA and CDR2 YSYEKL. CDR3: CASSPLGIAGAYEQYF. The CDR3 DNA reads TGCGCCAGCAGCCCCTTGGGGATAGCGGGGGCCTACGAGCAGTACTTC.

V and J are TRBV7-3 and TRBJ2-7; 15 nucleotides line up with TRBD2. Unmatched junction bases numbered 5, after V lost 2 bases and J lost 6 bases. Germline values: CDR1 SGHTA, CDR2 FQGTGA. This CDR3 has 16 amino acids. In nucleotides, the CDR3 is TGTGCCAGCAGCTTAGAGGCGGGACTAGCGGGGGGCGAGCAGTACTTC. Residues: CASSLEAGLAGGEQYF. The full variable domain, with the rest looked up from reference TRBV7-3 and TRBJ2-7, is GAGVSQTPSNKVTEKGKYVELRCDPISGHTALYWYRQSLGQGPEFLIYFQGTGAADDSGLPNDRFFAVRPEGSVSTLKIQRTERGDSAVYLCASSLEAGLAGGEQYFGPGTRLTVT.

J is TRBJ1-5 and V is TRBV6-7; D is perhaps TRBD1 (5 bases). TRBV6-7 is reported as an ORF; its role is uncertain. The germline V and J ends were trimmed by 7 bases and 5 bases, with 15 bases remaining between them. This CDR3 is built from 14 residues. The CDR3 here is CASNQIGTHQPQHF. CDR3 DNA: TGTGCCAGCAATCAAATCGGGACCCATCAGCCCCAGCATTTT.

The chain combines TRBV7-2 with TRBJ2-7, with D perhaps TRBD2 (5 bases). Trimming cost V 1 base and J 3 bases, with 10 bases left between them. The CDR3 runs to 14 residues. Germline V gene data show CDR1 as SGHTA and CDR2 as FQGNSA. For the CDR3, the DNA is TGTGCCAGCAGCTTAGGAGTGGGAGTCTACGAGCAGTACTTC. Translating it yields CASSLGVGVYEQYF.

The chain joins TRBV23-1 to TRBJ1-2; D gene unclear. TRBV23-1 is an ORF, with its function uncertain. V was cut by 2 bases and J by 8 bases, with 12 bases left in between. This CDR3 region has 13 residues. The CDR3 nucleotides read TGCGCCAGCAGTCAAAGTCTCGCCGGAGGCTACACCTTC. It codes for CASSQSLAGGYTF.